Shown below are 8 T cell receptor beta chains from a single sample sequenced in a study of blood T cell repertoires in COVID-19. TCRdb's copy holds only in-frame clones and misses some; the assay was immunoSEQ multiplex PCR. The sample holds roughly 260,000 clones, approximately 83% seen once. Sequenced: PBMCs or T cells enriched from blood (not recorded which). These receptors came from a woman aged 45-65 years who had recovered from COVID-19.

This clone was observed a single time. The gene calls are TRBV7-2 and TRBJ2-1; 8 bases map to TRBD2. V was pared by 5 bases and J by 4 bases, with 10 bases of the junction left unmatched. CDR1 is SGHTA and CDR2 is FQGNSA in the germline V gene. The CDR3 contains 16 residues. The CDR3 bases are TGTGCCAGCAGCGTACTAACTAGCGGAAGATACAATGAGCAGTTCTTC. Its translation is CASSVLTSGRYNEQFF.

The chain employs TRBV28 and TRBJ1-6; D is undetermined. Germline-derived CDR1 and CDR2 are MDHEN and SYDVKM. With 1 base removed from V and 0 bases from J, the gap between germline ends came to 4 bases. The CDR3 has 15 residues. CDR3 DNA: TGTGCCAGCAGTTTATCGGGCTCCTATAATTCACCCCTCCACTTT. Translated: CASSLSGSYNSPLHF.

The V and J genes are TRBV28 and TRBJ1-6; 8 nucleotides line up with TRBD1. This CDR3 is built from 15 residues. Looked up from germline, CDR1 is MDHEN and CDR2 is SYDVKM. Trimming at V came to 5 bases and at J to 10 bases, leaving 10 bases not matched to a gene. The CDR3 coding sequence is TGTGCCAGCAGTCCCCCCCGGACAGGGCGGTCACCCCTCCACTTT. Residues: CASSPPRTGRSPLHF. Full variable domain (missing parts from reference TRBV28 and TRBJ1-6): DVKVTQSSRYLVKRTGEKVFLECVQDMDHENMFWYRQDPGLGLRLIYFSYDVKMKEKGDIPEGYSVSREKKERFSLILESASTNQTSMYLCASSPPRTGRSPLHFGNGTRLTVT.

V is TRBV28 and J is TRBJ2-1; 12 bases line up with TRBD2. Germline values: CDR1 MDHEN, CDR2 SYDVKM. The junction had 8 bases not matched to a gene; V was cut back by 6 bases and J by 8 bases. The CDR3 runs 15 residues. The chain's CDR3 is CASRDTGTSGYEQFF. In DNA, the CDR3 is TGTGCCAGCAGGGATACCGGGACTAGCGGGTATGAGCAGTTCTTC.

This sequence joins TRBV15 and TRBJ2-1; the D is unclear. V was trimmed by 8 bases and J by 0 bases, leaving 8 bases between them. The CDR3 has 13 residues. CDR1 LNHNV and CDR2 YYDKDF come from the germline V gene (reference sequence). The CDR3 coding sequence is TGTGCCACCTCGGTGAGCTCCTACAATGAGCAGTTCTTC. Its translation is CATSVSSYNEQFF.

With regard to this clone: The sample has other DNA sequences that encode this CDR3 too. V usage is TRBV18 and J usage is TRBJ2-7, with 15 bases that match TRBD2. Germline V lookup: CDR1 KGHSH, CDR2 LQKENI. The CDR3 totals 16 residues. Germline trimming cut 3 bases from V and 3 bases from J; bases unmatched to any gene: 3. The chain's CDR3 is CASSPGLAGGLYEQYF. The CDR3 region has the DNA TGTGCCAGCTCACCCGGACTAGCGGGAGGGCTCTACGAGCAGTACTTC.

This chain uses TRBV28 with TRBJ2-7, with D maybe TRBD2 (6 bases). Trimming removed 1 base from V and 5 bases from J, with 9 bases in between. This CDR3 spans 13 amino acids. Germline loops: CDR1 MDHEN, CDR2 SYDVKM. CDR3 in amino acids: CASSLLGGHEQYF. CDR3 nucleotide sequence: TGTGCCAGCAGTTTATTAGGAGGGCACGAGCAGTACTTC.

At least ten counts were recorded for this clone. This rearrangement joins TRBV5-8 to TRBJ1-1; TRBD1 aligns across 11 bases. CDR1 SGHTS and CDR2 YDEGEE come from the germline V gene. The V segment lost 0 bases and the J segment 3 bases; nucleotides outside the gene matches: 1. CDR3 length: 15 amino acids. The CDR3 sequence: CASSLGDRGYTEAFF. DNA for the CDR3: TGTGCCAGCAGCTTGGGGGACAGGGGGTACACTGAAGCTTTCTTT. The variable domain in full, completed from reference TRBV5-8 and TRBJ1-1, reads EAGVTQSPTHLIKTRGQQATLRCSPISGHTSVYWYQQALGLGLQFLLWYDEGEERNRGNFPPRFSGRQFPNYSSELNVNALELEDSALYLCASSLGDRGYTEAFFGQGTRLTVV.